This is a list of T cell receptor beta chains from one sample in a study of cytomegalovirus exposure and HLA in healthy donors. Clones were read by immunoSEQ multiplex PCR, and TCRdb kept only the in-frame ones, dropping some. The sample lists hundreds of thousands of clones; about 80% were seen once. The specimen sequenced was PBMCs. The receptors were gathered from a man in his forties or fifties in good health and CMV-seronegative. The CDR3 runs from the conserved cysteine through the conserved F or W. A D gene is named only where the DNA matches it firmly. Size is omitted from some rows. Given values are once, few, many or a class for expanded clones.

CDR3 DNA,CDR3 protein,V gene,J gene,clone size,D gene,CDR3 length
TGTGCCAGCAGCCAAGGGGAGACTAGCGGTACCTACGAGCAGTACTTC,CASSQGETSGTYEQYF,TRBV4-2,TRBJ2-7,.,TRBD2,16
TGTGCCAGTAGTTTGGGGCGGGAGACCCAGTACTTC,CASSLGRETQYF,TRBV19,TRBJ2-5,.,.,12
TGTGCTAGTGTCCCGACTGGAGCCCTTACGCAGTATTTT,CASVPTGALTQYF,TRBV12-5,TRBJ2-3,.,.,13
TGCGCCAGCAGCCAAGAGCTAGCGGGGGCCTACGAGCAGTACTTC,CASSQELAGAYEQYF,TRBV4-1,TRBJ2-7,.,TRBD2,15
TGTGCCAGCAGCCATTCGGACAGGGGCCCCATTGGGGAGCAGTTCTTC,CASSHSDRGPIGEQFF,TRBV7-9,TRBJ2-1,.,TRBD1,16
TGTGCCAGCAGCACGGGGGGGCCCTATGGCTACACCTTC,CASSTGGPYGYTF,TRBV7-9,TRBJ1-2,.,.,13
TGCGCCAGCAGCCAATATACGAACGGGGGGAACACTGAAGCTTTCTTT,CASSQYTNGGNTEAFF,TRBV4-3,TRBJ1-1,.,.,16
TGTGCCAGCAGCCTTGGACAGGGGACAGATACGCAGTATTTT,CASSLGQGTDTQYF,TRBV13,TRBJ2-3,.,TRBD1,14
TGTGCCAGCAGCGGTGGGTCTCAAGGGGGCAATCAGCCCCAGCATTTT,CASSGGSQGGNQPQHF,TRBV7-9,TRBJ1-5,.,.,16
TGTGCCAGCAGTTACTCGAGCGGAGCCTCTGGAAACACCATATATTTT,CASSYSSGASGNTIYF,TRBV6-5,TRBJ1-3,.,.,16
TGTGCCAGCAGCCCCCGCAGGGAATTGAACACCGGGGAGCTGTTTTTT,CASSPRRELNTGELFF,TRBV7-9,TRBJ2-2,.,.,16
TGTGCCACCAGCACCATAACCGGGACAACCGGTAGCATCCTCCACTTT,CATSTITGTTGSILHF,TRBV15,TRBJ1-6,.,.,16
TGTGCCAGCAATAGATGGGCCGGCGAAGCTTTCTTT,CASNRWAGEAFF,TRBV14,TRBJ1-1,.,.,12
TGTGCCAGCAGCCCACCTGGACAGACGAACACCGGGGAGCTGTTTTTT,CASSPPGQTNTGELFF,TRBV7-8,TRBJ2-2,.,.,16
TGCAGCGCTGGGACAGGGGGCAATCAGCCCCAGCATTTT,CSAGTGGNQPQHF,TRBV29-1,TRBJ1-5,.,TRBD1,13
TGCAGCGCCCCCGGGACAGCGAACACTGAAGCTTTCTTT,CSAPGTANTEAFF,TRBV29-1,TRBJ1-1,.,TRBD1,13
TGCGCCAGCAGCTTGGGGCAAATCTCTGGAAACACCATATATTTT,CASSLGQISGNTIYF,TRBV5-1,TRBJ1-3,few,.,15
TGTGCCAGTAGTGACTTCGACTATGGCTACACCTTC,CASSDFDYGYTF,TRBV19,TRBJ1-2,.,.,12
TGCGCCAGCAGCCATAGCGGACGGGGCACCGGGGAGCTGTTTTTT,CASSHSGRGTGELFF,TRBV4-1,TRBJ2-2,.,.,15
TGTGCCAGCAGCTCGTGGGGGACAGCAGAAGAAGCTTTCTTT,CASSSWGTAEEAFF,TRBV7-8,TRBJ1-1,.,TRBD1,14
TGTGCCATCAGCTCCGGGACAGGGCCCACTGAAGCTTTCTTT,CAISSGTGPTEAFF,TRBV10-3,TRBJ1-1,few,TRBD1,14
TGTGCTAGTGGTTTGGCAGGGGGACAGCCGCAAGCTTTC,CASGLAGGQPQAF,TRBV12-5,TRBJ2-6,.,TRBD1,13
TGTGCCAGCAGCTGGGAGGGGGTGACTTACTGGGGGCAAGAGACCCAGTACTTC,CASSWEGVTYWGQETQYF,TRBV7-8,TRBJ2-5,.,.,18
TGTGCCAGTAGCCTAGCTGACAGGGGTGGGGAGACCCAGTACTTC,CASSLADRGGETQYF,TRBV19,TRBJ2-5,.,TRBD1,15
TGTGCCAGCAGTGAAGCGGGGACAGGAATGAACACTGAAGCTTTCTTT,CASSEAGTGMNTEAFF,TRBV6-1,TRBJ1-1,.,TRBD1,16
TGTGCCGACCACCCCGGGACTAGCGGGGTTGATACGCAGTATTTT,CADHPGTSGVDTQYF,TRBV27,TRBJ2-3,.,TRBD2,15
TGTGCCAGCAGTGGATGGACTAGCGGGAGGGACAATGAGCAGTTCTTC,CASSGWTSGRDNEQFF,TRBV6-1,TRBJ2-1,once,TRBD2,16
TGTGCCAGTAGTATAGACCGGACTAGCGGGAGCGGCGAGACCCAGTACTTC,CASSIDRTSGSGETQYF,TRBV19,TRBJ2-5,few,TRBD2,17
TGTGCCAGCAGCCTGAACCTGGGGCAGGGGGGTACCTACGAGCAGTACTTC,CASSLNLGQGGTYEQYF,TRBV11-2,TRBJ2-7,.,.,17
TGTGCCAGCAGTTTAGGTGGGGGCCACCAGCATTTT,CASSLGGGHQHF,TRBV6-5,TRBJ1-5,.,.,12
TGTGCCAGCAGTTACTCCGCCGAGCGGAACTACGGCTACACCTTC,CASSYSAERNYGYTF,TRBV6-5,TRBJ1-2,once,.,15
TGTGCCAGCACCCCGACTAGCGGCCTGACCCAGTACTTC,CASTPTSGLTQYF,TRBV27,TRBJ2-5,.,TRBD2,13
TGTGCCACCAGCAGATCTGACAGGGCGTATAATTCACCCCTCCACTTT,CATSRSDRAYNSPLHF,TRBV15,TRBJ1-6,few,TRBD1,16